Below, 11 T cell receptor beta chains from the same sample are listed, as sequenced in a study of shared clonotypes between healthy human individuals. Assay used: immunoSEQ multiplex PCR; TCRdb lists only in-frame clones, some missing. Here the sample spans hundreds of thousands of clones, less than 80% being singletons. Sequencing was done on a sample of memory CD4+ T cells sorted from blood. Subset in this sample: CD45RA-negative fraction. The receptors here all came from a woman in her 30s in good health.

The CDR3 region has the DNA TGTGCCTGGAGTGTGGGGTGGGATCAGCCCCAGCATTTT. Its translation: CAWSVGWDQPQHF. The chain is built from TRBV30 and TRBJ1-5; D is unclear. Germline V gene lookup returns CDR1 GTSNPN and CDR2 SVGIG (reference sequence). V gave up 0 bases and J gave up 5 bases, with 8 bases separating them. This CDR3 contains 13 residues. Together with reference TRBV30 and TRBJ1-5, the CDR3 gives the full variable domain: SQTIHQWPATLVQPVGSPLSLECTVEGTSNPNLYWYRQAAGRGLQLLFYSVGIGQISSEVPQNLSASRPQDRQFILSSKKLLLSDSGFYLCAWSVGWDQPQHFGDGTRLSIL.

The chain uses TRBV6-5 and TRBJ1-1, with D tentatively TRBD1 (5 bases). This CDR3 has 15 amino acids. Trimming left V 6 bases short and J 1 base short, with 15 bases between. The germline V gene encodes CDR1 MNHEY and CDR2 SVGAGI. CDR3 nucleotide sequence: TGTGCCAGCAGGGTAGGTGCCAGGGCGAACACTGAAGCTTTCTTT. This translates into CASRVGARANTEAFF.

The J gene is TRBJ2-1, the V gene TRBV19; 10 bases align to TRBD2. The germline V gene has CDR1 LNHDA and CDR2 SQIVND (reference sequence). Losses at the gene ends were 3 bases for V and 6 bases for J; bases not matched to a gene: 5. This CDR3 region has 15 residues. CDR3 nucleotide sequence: TGTGCCAGTAGTATGGAGGCTAGCGGGAGCAATGAGCAGTTCTTC. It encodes CASSMEASGSNEQFF.

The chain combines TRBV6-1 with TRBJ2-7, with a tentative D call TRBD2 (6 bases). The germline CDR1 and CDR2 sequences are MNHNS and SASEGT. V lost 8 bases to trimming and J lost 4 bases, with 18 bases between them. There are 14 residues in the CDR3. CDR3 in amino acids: CASSDSGVGYEQYF. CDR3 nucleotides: TGTGCCAGCTCTGATTCGGGGGTTGGGTACGAGCAGTACTTC.

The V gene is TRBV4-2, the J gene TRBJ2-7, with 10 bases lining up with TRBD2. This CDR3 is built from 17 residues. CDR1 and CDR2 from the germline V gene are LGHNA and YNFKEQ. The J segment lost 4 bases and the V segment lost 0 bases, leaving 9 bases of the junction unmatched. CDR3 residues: CASSQDPPSGSSYEQYF. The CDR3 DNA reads TGTGCCAGCAGCCAAGATCCCCCTAGCGGGAGTTCGTACGAGCAGTACTTC.

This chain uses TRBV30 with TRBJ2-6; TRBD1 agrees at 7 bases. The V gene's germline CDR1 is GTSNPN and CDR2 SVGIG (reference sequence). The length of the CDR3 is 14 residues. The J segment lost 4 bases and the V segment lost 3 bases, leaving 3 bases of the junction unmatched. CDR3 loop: CAWRTGPGANVLTF. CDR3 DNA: TGTGCCTGGAGGACAGGGCCCGGGGCCAACGTCCTGACTTTC.

The CDR3 sequence: CASSSSRAESEKLFF. CDR3 bases: TGTGCCAGCAGCTCGAGTAGGGCGGAAAGTGAAAAACTGTTTTTT. The J gene is TRBJ1-4, the V gene TRBV5-5; D gene uncertain. Germline assignment: CDR1 SGHKS and CDR2 YYEKEE (reference sequence). The CDR3 totals 15 residues. V was pared by 3 bases and J by 7 bases, with 16 bases between.

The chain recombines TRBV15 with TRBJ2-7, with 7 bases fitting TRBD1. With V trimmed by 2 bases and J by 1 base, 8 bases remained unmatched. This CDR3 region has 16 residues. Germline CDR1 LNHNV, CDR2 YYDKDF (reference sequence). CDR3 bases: TGTGCCACCAGCAGACCCTCGACAGGGAGATCCTACGAGCAGTACTTC. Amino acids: CATSRPSTGRSYEQYF.

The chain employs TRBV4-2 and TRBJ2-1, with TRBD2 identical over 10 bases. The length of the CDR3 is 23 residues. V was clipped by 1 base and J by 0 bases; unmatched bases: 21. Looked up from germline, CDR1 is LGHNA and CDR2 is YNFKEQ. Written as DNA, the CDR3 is TGTGCCAGCAGCCAAGCCTTAAGCTGGGACGGACTAGCGGAACTCAGCTCCTACAATGAGCAGTTCTTC. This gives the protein CASSQALSWDGLAELSSYNEQFF.

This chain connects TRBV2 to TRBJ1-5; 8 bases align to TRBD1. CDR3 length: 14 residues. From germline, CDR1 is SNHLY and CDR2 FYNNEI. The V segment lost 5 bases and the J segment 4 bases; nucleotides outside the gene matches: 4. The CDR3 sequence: CASSRQGANQPQHF. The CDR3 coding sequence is TGTGCCAGCAGTCGGCAGGGGGCAAATCAGCCCCAGCATTTT.

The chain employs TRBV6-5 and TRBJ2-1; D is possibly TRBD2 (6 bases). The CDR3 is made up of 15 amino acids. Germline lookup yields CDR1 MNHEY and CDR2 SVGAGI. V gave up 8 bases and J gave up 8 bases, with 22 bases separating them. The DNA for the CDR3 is TGTGCCAGCGCCCCCGGCAGACTAGTTGCGGATGAGCAGTTCTTC. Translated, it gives CASAPGRLVADEQFF.